A selection of T cell receptor beta chains follows, all from one sample in a study of T-cell reconstitution after alpha-beta-depleted transplantation in children. One entry per CDR3 protein results from TCRdb running MiXCR on the PCR reads. The sample has approximately 400,000 distinct CDR3 sequences, under 13% seen once. The sequences come from PBMCs from the stem cell graft donor, collected from the stem cell graft. These receptors were taken from a human donor who donated a stem cell graft to a child with acute myeloid leukemia. CDR3s include the opening cysteine and the closing phenylalanine or tryptophan. D genes are given only for firm matches. Size tells how often a clone was seen (once, few, many) or the class of an expanded clone, and some rows leave it out.

J	size	V	D	CDR3	DNA
TRBJ1-2	NA	TRBV27	NA	CASTASLSYGYTF	TGTGCCAGCACCGCCTCCCTTTCCTATGGCTACACCTTC
TRBJ2-1	NA	TRBV5-5	TRBD2	CASSLVGLAGDNEQFF	TGTGCCAGCAGCTTGGTTGGACTAGCGGGAGACAATGAGCAGTTCTTC
TRBJ2-1	few	TRBV7-2	NA	CASSLAPRNEQFF	TGTGCCAGCAGCTTAGCGCCCCGAAATGAGCAGTTCTTC
TRBJ2-2	few	TRBV6-5	TRBD1	CASSSEQGTGELFF	TGTGCCAGCAGTTCTGAACAGGGGACCGGGGAGCTGTTTTTT
TRBJ2-3	NA	TRBV6-1	NA	CAARGTSTDTQYF	TGTGCCGCCCGGGGGACTAGCACAGATACGCAGTATTTT
TRBJ1-2	NA	TRBV20-1	NA	CSAPDMLGYTF	TGCAGTGCTCCGGACATGTTGGGCTACACCTTC
TRBJ2-7	few	TRBV20-1	NA	CSARDMVDNSYEQYF	TGCAGTGCTAGAGATATGGTGGACAACTCCTACGAGCAGTACTTC
TRBJ1-5	few	TRBV9	NA	CASSVVYQPQHF	TGTGCCAGCAGCGTAGTGTATCAGCCCCAGCATTTT
TRBJ1-1	many	TRBV5-1	NA	CASSLAIEGAAFF	TGCGCCAGCAGCTTGGCGATAGAGGGTGCAGCTTTCTTT
TRBJ1-2	NA	TRBV5-1	NA	CASSLERDHYGYTF	TGCGCCAGCAGCTTGGAACGGGATCACTATGGCTACACCTTC